This T cell receptor beta chain is drawn from a study of T cell clusters in autoimmune cytopenias. Study results and limitations: TRB repertoire shifts in secondary cytopenia and chronic lymphocytic leukemia mostly reflected lymphoma, not autoimmunity.

Some 39,000 genome equivalents of blood DNA were amplified for TRB. A remark on this clonotype: As yet, its antigen is unknown.

Germline V gene sequence: CDR1 MNHEY, CDR2 SMNVEV (reference sequence). The CDR3 spans 16 residues. Multiplex touch-down PCR amplified TRB using TRB-A and TRB-B pools in one tube. TCRdb re-called the multiplex PCR reads and catalogs CDR3 proteins one per entry, DNA excluded. With about 6,800 distinct CDR3 sequences in the sample, the ten largest clones hold 25%. Sequencing was performed on peripheral blood. This clonotype originated in a human donor with an autoimmune cytopenia or autoimmune hepatitis (not recorded which). The chain links TRBV27 to TRBJ2-1; TCRdb indicates TRBD1, and absent DNA this call remains unverified. CDR3 region: CASSLRQISSYNEQFF.